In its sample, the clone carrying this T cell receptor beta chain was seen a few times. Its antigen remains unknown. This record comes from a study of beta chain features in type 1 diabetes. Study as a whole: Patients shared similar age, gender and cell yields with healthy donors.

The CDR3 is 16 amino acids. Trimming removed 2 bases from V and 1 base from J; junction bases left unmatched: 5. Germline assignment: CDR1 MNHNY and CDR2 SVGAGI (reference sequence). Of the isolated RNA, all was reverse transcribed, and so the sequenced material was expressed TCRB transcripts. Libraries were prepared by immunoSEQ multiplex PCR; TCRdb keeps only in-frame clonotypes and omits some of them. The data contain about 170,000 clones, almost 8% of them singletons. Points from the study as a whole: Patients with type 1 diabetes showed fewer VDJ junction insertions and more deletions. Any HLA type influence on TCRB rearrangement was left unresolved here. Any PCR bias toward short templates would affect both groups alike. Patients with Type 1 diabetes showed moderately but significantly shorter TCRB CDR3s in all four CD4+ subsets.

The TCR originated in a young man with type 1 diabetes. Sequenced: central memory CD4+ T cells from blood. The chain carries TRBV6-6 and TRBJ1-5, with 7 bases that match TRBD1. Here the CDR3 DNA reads TGTGCCAGCAGTTACATAAACAGGGGAAGCAATCAGCCCCAGCATTTT. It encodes CASSYINRGSNQPQHF.